One sample yielded the 21 T cell receptor beta chains listed below, sequenced in a study of blood T cell repertoires in COVID-19. Repertoires were generated with immunoSEQ multiplex PCR, while TCRdb's copy carries only in-frame clones and drops some. This table holds over 250,000 clones, around nine tenths found once. Sequenced input: peripheral blood. The source is a man aged 45 to 65 with acute or convalescent COVID-19.

This chain joins TRBV10-3 and TRBJ1-6; no clear D. The germline CDR1 and CDR2 sequences are ENHRY and SYGVKD. The CDR3 totals 13 residues. V lost 3 bases, J lost 7 bases, and 7 bases lay in between. This CDR3 reads CAISDRKNSPLHF. CDR3 in DNA: TGTGCCATCAGTGACAGGAAAAATTCACCCCTCCACTTT.

V and J are TRBV7-9 and TRBJ2-7, with a possible D match to TRBD2 (5 bases). Between the trimmed V and J ends, which lost 3 bases and 0 bases, there was a span of 6 bases. Germline V gene lookup returns CDR1 SEHNR and CDR2 FQNEAQ (reference sequence). The CDR3 contains 13 residues. In nucleotides, the CDR3 is TGTGCCAGCAGCTTTGGGAGCTCCTACGAGCAGTACTTC. This encodes CASSFGSSYEQYF.

This rearrangement joins TRBV10-1 to TRBJ1-5; TRBD1 is a possible D gene (6 bases). This CDR3 spans 18 amino acids. V was shortened by 0 bases and J by 2 bases, with 17 bases between the two germline ends. CDR1 is WNHNN and CDR2 is SYGVQD in the germline V gene (reference sequence). The CDR3 sequence is CASSESTQGQGCNQPQHF. The DNA for the CDR3 is TGCGCCAGCAGTGAGTCGACTCAGGGTCAGGGGTGCAATCAGCCCCAGCATTTT.

The rearrangement joins TRBV5-6 to TRBJ1-1; weak D call: TRBD1 (5 bases). Germline V gene sequence: CDR1 SGHDT, CDR2 YYEEEE. The germline V and J ends were trimmed by 4 bases and 0 bases, with 19 bases remaining between them. The CDR3 covers 17 residues. CDR3 sequence reads: CASSTIQQTVMNTEAFF. The CDR3 DNA sequence: TGTGCCAGCAGCACCATACAGCAGACAGTGATGAACACTGAAGCTTTCTTT.

This sequence joins TRBV3-1 (or the pseudogene TRBV3-2) and TRBJ2-7, with 7 bases aligning to TRBD1. Unmatched junction bases numbered 14, after V lost 4 bases and J lost 2 bases. CDR1 LGHDT and CDR2 YNNKEL come from the germline V gene (reference sequence). CDR3 length: 17 residues. CDR3 sequence: CASSPNRGGTVTYEQYF. The CDR3 DNA follows: TGTGCCAGCAGCCCCAATAGAGGTGGGACAGTAACCTACGAGCAGTACTTC.

The chain combines TRBV5-1 with TRBJ1-4; 8 nucleotides line up with TRBD1. J was trimmed by 3 bases and V by 4 bases; bases with no gene match: 5. The CDR3 has 15 amino acids. CDR1 and CDR2 (germline): SGHRS, YFSETQ. The CDR3 DNA follows: TGCGCCAGCAGCCGACTACAGGGGGCTAATGAAAAACTGTTTTTT. Amino acid sequence: CASSRLQGANEKLFF.

The rearrangement uses TRBV2 and TRBJ1-4; TRBD1 matches at 8 bases. The CDR3 extends over 15 amino acids. V shed 7 bases, J shed 8 bases, and the junction held 12 bases outside the gene matches. Germline CDR1 SNHLY, CDR2 FYNNEI. In DNA, the CDR3 is TGTGCCAGCACCCCAGGACAGGGTTTGTGGGAAAAACTGTTTTTT. This sequence encodes CASTPGQGLWEKLFF.

The rearrangement uses TRBV4-1 and TRBJ1-5; D gene uncertain. The CDR3 loop spans 15 amino acids. Germline assignment: CDR1 MGHRA and CDR2 YSYEKL. Trimming removed 10 bases from V and 2 bases from J, with 18 bases in between. The CDR3 loop reads CATKEHPKGNQPQHF. The CDR3 nucleotides are TGCGCCACCAAGGAGCATCCGAAAGGCAATCAGCCCCAGCATTTT.

The chain has TRBV2 and TRBJ1-2; no firm D call. V lost 8 bases to trimming and J lost 4 bases, with 11 bases between them. CDR1 SNHLY and CDR2 FYNNEI come from the germline V gene. The CDR3 covers 12 residues. The CDR3 coding sequence is TGTGCCAGCTTAGCAGACCTCTATGGCTACACCTTC. It translates to CASLADLYGYTF.

The CDR3: CSVEGGPGRPSYEQYF. In DNA form, the CDR3 reads TGCAGCGTTGAAGGGGGGCCGGGACGCCCCTCCTACGAGCAGTACTTC. The V gene is TRBV29-1, the J gene TRBJ2-7; D is possibly TRBD1 (6 bases). The CDR3 sequence is 16 residues long. Germline assignment: CDR1 SQVTM and CDR2 ANQGSEA. V shed 1 base and J shed 0 bases, with 16 bases lying between them.

The rearrangement joins TRBV6-4 to TRBJ2-7; 15 positions match TRBD2. The V gene's germline CDR1 is MRHNA and CDR2 SNTAGT. The ends lost 7 bases at V and 4 bases at J; junction bases unmatched: 8. This CDR3 comprises 16 residues. The CDR3 bases are TGTGCCAGCACCGGGACTAGCGGGGGGAGAAGGTACGAGCAGTACTTC. Its protein is CASTGTSGGRRYEQYF.

This chain links TRBV27 with TRBJ1-1; D may be TRBD1 (5 bases). Trimming stripped 5 bases from V and 4 bases from J, with 11 bases between. The CDR3 is 13 amino acids. Germline V CDR1 and CDR2: MNHEY, SMNVEV (reference sequence). The CDR3 sequence is CASSPRRGTEAFF. CDR3 nucleotides: TGTGCCAGCAGTCCCCGGAGGGGCACTGAAGCTTTCTTT.

This rearrangement joins TRBV4-1 to TRBJ1-1; D is unclear. The CDR3 is made up of 11 amino acids. Germline V gene data show CDR1 as MGHRA and CDR2 as YSYEKL. Trimming stripped 4 bases from V and 6 bases from J, with 6 bases between. The CDR3, as DNA: TGCGCCAGCAGCCCCCCCGCTGAAGCTTTCTTT. Protein sequence: CASSPPAEAFF.

The CDR3 DNA is TGCGCCAGCAGCGGGGCGGGGAACAATGAGCAGTTCTTC. The encoded protein is CASSGAGNNEQFF. This rearrangement joins TRBV10-1 to TRBJ2-1; possibly TRBD2 for D (6 bases). Per germline, CDR1 WNHNN and CDR2 SYGVQD (reference sequence). This CDR3 has 13 amino acids. V shed 6 bases and J shed 5 bases, with 11 bases lying between them.

The table lists this clone with a few counts. The chain joins TRBV5-1 to TRBJ2-5; D is ambiguous. Germline V gives CDR1 SGHRS, CDR2 YFSETQ. Trimming stripped 2 bases from V and 1 base from J, with 6 bases between. The length of the CDR3 is 13 residues. The CDR3 region is CASSFRFQETQYF. As DNA, the CDR3 is TGCGCCAGCAGCTTCCGGTTCCAAGAGACCCAGTACTTC.

The DNA for the CDR3 is TGCGCCAGCAGCCAGACAGTGCCCTACAATGAGCAGTTCTTC. Translation gives CASSQTVPYNEQFF. This sequence joins TRBV5-1 and TRBJ2-1; perhaps TRBD1 as D (5 bases). Trimming left V 4 bases short and J 2 bases short, with 10 bases between. This CDR3 region has 14 residues. The V gene's germline CDR1 is SGHRS and CDR2 YFSETQ.

This clone was recorded only once. The chain carries TRBV3-1 (or the pseudogene TRBV3-2) and TRBJ1-5; 8 bases map to TRBD1. The CDR3 covers 14 residues. J was trimmed by 9 bases and V by 4 bases; bases with no gene match: 8. Germline lookup yields CDR1 LGHDT and CDR2 YNNKEL (reference sequence). In nucleotides, the CDR3 is TGTGCCAGCAGCCCTGACAGGGGAAGATCGCCCCAGCATTTT. Its translation is CASSPDRGRSPQHF.

The rearrangement uses TRBV5-4 and TRBJ2-7, with TRBD1 as a possible D gene (6 bases). Trimming cost V 4 bases and J 2 bases, with 19 bases left between them. This CDR3 is 16 amino acids long. In germline, CDR1 is SGHNT, CDR2 YYREEE (reference sequence). CDR3 DNA sequence: TGTGCCAGCAGCCCTTTCCCGGCCAGGGGTACCTACGAGCAGTACTTC. Amino acids: CASSPFPARGTYEQYF. The variable domain in full, with the rest retrieved from reference TRBV5-4 and TRBJ2-7, is ETGVTQSPTHLIKTRGQQVTLRCSSQSGHNTVSWYQQALGQGPQFIFQYYREEENGRGNFPPRFSGLQFPNYSSELNVNALELDDSALYLCASSPFPARGTYEQYFGPGTRLTVT.

The rearrangement links TRBV4-1 to TRBJ1-3; 7 bases map to TRBD1. CDR1 and CDR2 (germline): MGHRA, YSYEKL. The CDR3 spans 20 residues. V was pared by 4 bases and J by 0 bases, with 18 bases of the junction left unmatched. CDR3 in amino acids: CASSLFPGQNYPSSGNTIYF. CDR3 DNA sequence: TGCGCCAGCAGCCTCTTTCCGGGACAGAATTATCCAAGCTCTGGAAACACCATATATTTT.

The genes are TRBV7-8 and TRBJ1-5; 7 bases match TRBD1. CDR3 length: 16 amino acids. Germline assignment: CDR1 SGHVS and CDR2 FQNEAQ. Trimming removed 2 bases from V and 1 base from J; junction bases left unmatched: 5. The DNA of the CDR3 is TGTGCCAGCAGCTTACTTCCGGGACAGAGCAATCAGCCCCAGCATTTT. This sequence encodes CASSLLPGQSNQPQHF.

This clone showed up just once. The chain combines TRBV7-9 with TRBJ1-1, with 11 bases aligning to TRBD1. The germline gives CDR1 SEHNR, CDR2 FQNEAQ (reference sequence). The junction had 4 bases not matched to a gene; V was cut back by 8 bases and J by 2 bases. There are 14 residues in the CDR3. The CDR3 here is CASGGTGGNTEAFF. The CDR3 nucleotides are TGTGCCAGCGGGGGGACAGGGGGTAACACTGAAGCTTTCTTT.